Listed below are T cell receptor beta chains from one sample, sequenced in a study of T cell responses to AZD1222 COVID-19 vaccine. Produced via immunoSEQ multiplex PCR; TCRdb's table is partial and in-frame only. This table has roughly 100,000 clones, approximately 88% appearing once. This specimen consisted of peripheral blood, obtained on day 0 of AZD1222 vaccination. Every receptor here comes from an adult in good health. CDR3s include the opening cysteine and the closing phenylalanine or tryptophan. D genes are given only for firm matches. Clone size appears in some rows only: once, few, many, or a class for an expanded clone.

J: TRBJ1-3
size: few
D: TRBD1
V: TRBV6-2/TRBV6-3
DNA: TGTGCCAGCAGTACGACAGGGTACGGAAACACCATATATTTT
CDR3: CASSTTGYGNTIYF

J: TRBJ1-3
size: once
D: TRBD1
V: TRBV7-2
DNA: TGTGCCAGCAGCTTCCAGGGGGTAAACACCATATATTTT
CDR3: CASSFQGVNTIYF

J: TRBJ2-3
size: .
D: TRBD1
V: TRBV6-2/TRBV6-3
DNA: TGTGCCAGCAGCGACAGGGCAAACACAGATACGCAGTATTTT
CDR3: CASSDRANTDTQYF

J: TRBJ1-3
size: .
D: .
V: TRBV19
DNA: TGTGCCAGTAGTACACATACTGGAGGAAACACCATATATTTT
CDR3: CASSTHTGGNTIYF

J: TRBJ2-5
size: .
D: .
V: TRBV18
DNA: TGTGCCAGCTCACCAAACGCAGGGGTCCAAGAGACCCAGTACTTC
CDR3: CASSPNAGVQETQYF

J: TRBJ1-2
size: few
D: TRBD1
V: TRBV7-2
DNA: TGTGCCAGCAGCTCGTCCGGGACAGGGGGCGCGGGCTACACCTTC
CDR3: CASSSSGTGGAGYTF

J: TRBJ1-5
size: .
D: .
V: TRBV24-1
DNA: TGTGCCACCAGTGTGGCCGGGGGTGGGGGCAATCAGCCCCAGCATTTT
CDR3: CATSVAGGGGNQPQHF

J: TRBJ1-6
size: once
D: .
V: TRBV20-1
DNA: TGCAGTGCTAGTAGGGTCCGGACAGATAATTCACCCCTCCACTTT
CDR3: CSASRVRTDNSPLHF

J: TRBJ2-6
size: once
D: .
V: TRBV5-1
DNA: TGCGCCAGCAGCGATCCTGGGGCCAACGTCCTGACTTTC
CDR3: CASSDPGANVLTF

J: TRBJ2-7
size: few
D: .
V: TRBV5-1
DNA: TGCGCCAGCAGCAGCGGGACAGAGAGCTCCTACGAGCAGTACTTC
CDR3: CASSSGTESSYEQYF

J: TRBJ2-5
size: .
D: TRBD1
V: TRBV24-1
DNA: TGTGCCACCAGTGATGGGCAGGGGGCCGGGGAGACCCAGTACTTC
CDR3: CATSDGQGAGETQYF

J: TRBJ1-3
size: .
D: .
V: TRBV10-3
DNA: TGTGCCATCCGGGGGGCCAGCTCTGGAAACACCATATATTTT
CDR3: CAIRGASSGNTIYF

J: TRBJ2-7
size: .
D: TRBD1
V: TRBV6-2/TRBV6-3
DNA: TGTGCCAGCAGTTACTCCAATACACCGGGACAGGGGTGGTACGAGCAGTACTTC
CDR3: CASSYSNTPGQGWYEQYF

J: TRBJ1-6
size: .
D: .
V: TRBV18
DNA: TGTGCCAGCTCACCGGGGAGCTCCTATAATTCACCCCTCCACTTT
CDR3: CASSPGSSYNSPLHF

J: TRBJ2-1
size: .
D: .
V: TRBV27
DNA: TGTGCCAGACGCTATGGACAGAGCTCCTACAATGAGCAGTTCTTC
CDR3: CARRYGQSSYNEQFF

J: TRBJ1-6
size: .
D: TRBD1
V: TRBV6-2/TRBV6-3
DNA: TGTGCCAGCAGTTTCGGACAGGGAGATTCACCCCTCCACTTT
CDR3: CASSFGQGDSPLHF

J: TRBJ2-7
size: .
D: TRBD1
V: TRBV9
DNA: TGTGCCAGCAGCCCCCGCTATGGGACAGGGACCTACGAGCAGTACTTC
CDR3: CASSPRYGTGTYEQYF

J: TRBJ2-5
size: .
D: TRBD2
V: TRBV5-1
DNA: TGCGCCAGCAGAACCGGGACTAGCGACGGGACCCAGTACTTC
CDR3: CASRTGTSDGTQYF

J: TRBJ2-1
size: few
D: .
V: TRBV5-1
DNA: TGCGCCAGCAGCTTGGCTGAGCGGGAGCAGTTCTTC
CDR3: CASSLAEREQFF

J: TRBJ2-7
size: .
D: TRBD1
V: TRBV6-6
DNA: TGTGCCAGCATTACCGGGACAGACCCCTACGAGCAGTACTTC
CDR3: CASITGTDPYEQYF

J: TRBJ1-1
size: .
D: .
V: TRBV18
DNA: TGTGCCAGCTCCACCAGTCGGGTACCGAACACTGAAGCTTTCTTT
CDR3: CASSTSRVPNTEAFF